This T cell receptor (beta chain) was sequenced in a study of response to subunit inactivated influenza vaccine. Broader study findings: Each seasonal influenza vaccination, the authors suggested, recruits few new T cells.

On this clonotype: Its target is not known.

Each CDR3 protein gets one entry after TCRdb re-called the RT-PCR reads with MiXCR. The sample lists about 780,000 distinct CDR3 sequences, under 20% occurring once. This specimen consisted of PBMCs from blood, obtained 5 to 6 days after vaccination. This clonotype originated in a man aged 50-59 years who received an inactivated influenza vaccine.

DNA for the CDR3: TGTGCCAGCAGCTTGTCGCGGGAGGGGAGAAATGAGCAGTTCTTC. Amino acids: CASSLSREGRNEQFF. The chain has TRBV5-5 and TRBJ2-1; 9 positions match TRBD2. The ends lost 1 base at V and 7 bases at J; junction bases unmatched: 6. Germline CDR1 and CDR2: SGHKS and YYEKEE (reference sequence). This CDR3 has 15 residues.